This TCR beta chain emerged from a study of regulatory T cells in long-lasting Graves disease. The time point: newly diagnosed GD, antithyroid drugs for less than 3 months. The TCR library used RNA extracted from PBMCs. This clonotype appeared many times. Its antigen is as yet unknown. Through Arm-PCR of CDR3 regions and iRepertoire HTBI primers, TCR beta libraries were built. TCRdb ran MiXCR on the multiplex PCR reads and lists one entry per CDR3 protein. The sample gives approximately 360,000 distinct CDR3 sequences, approximately 10% of which show up once; approximately 17% is in the top ten. Germline V CDR1 and CDR2: MNHNS, SASEGT. The CDR3 spans 16 residues. The V end was cut by 6 bases, the J end by 1 base, with 16 bases between. Findings and limits, study-wide: Persistent patients shared more public clonotypes (about 2,800) than newly diagnosed patients (approximately 960).

This same sample was also taken into another study, of T cells in Graves' hyperthyroidism and ophthalmopathy. This second study says: Uncontrolled infection, other autoimmune disease, pregnancy or lactation disqualified patients from enrolment.

The clonotype was recovered from a woman aged 18-30 years with Graves disease. The chain combines TRBV6-1 with TRBJ1-5, with D perhaps TRBD1 (5 bases). The sample in question was peripheral blood mononuclear cells (PBMCs), obtained at new diagnosis, from a patient treated with antithyroid drugs. CDR3 region: CASSPSWGGSNQPQHF. For the CDR3, the DNA is TGTGCCAGCAGCCCCTCTTGGGGGGGGAGCAATCAGCCCCAGCATTTT.